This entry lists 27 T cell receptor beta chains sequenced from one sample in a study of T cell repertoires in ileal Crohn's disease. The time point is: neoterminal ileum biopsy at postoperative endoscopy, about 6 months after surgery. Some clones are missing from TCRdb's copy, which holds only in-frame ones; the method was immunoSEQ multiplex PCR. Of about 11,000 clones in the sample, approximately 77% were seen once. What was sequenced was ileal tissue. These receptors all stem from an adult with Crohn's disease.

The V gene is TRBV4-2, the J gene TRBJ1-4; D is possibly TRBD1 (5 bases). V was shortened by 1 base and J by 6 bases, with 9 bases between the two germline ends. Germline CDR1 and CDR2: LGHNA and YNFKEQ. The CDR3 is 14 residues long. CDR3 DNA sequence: TGTGCCAGCAGCCAAGCAGGGACTGATGAAAAACTGTTTTTT. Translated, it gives CASSQAGTDEKLFF.

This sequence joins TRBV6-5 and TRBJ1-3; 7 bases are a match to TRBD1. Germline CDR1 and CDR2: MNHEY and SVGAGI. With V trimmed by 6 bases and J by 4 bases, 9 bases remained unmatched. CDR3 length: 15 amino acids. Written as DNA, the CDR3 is TGTGCCAGCAGCAGGAGACAGGGAACAGGAAACACCATATATTTT. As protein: CASSRRQGTGNTIYF.

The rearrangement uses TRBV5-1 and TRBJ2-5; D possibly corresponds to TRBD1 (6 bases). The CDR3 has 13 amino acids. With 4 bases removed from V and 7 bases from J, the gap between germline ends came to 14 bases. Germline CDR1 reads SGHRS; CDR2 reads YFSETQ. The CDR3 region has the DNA TGCGCCAGCAGCACAGGGACCCCTGGGACCCAGTACTTC. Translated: CASSTGTPGTQYF.

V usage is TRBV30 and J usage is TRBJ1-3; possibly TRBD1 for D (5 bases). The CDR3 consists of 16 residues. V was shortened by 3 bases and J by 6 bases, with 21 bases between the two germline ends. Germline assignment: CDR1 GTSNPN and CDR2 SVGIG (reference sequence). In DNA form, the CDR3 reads TGTGCCTGGAGAGCCCGGTCCGGGACTTTATCAAACACCATATATTTT. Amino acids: CAWRARSGTLSNTIYF.

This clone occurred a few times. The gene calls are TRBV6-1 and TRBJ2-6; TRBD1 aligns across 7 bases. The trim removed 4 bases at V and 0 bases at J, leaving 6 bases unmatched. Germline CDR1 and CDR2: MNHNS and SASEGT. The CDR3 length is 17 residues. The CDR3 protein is CASSGGQPSSGANVLTF. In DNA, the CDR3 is TGTGCCAGCAGTGGGGGACAGCCCAGCTCTGGGGCCAACGTCCTGACTTTC.

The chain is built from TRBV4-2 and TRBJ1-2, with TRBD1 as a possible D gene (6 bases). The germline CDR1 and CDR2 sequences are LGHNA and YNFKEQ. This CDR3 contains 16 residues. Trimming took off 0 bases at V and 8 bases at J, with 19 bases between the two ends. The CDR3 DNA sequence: TGTGCCAGCAGCCAAGATCAGACTAGCACCGACAGGGGCTACACCTTC. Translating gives CASSQDQTSTDRGYTF.

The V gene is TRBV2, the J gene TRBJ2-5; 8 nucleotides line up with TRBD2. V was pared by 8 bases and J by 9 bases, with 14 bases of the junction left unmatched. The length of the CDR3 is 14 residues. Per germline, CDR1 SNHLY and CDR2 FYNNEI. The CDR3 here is CASLIDSGIGAQYF. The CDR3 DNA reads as TGTGCCAGCCTTATAGATAGCGGGATAGGGGCCCAGTACTTC.

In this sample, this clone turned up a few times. CDR3 amino acids: CASSRTQWVPFF. The CDR3 DNA follows: TGTGCCAGCAGCCGTACACAGTGGGTGCCTTTCTTT. The V call is TRBV28, the J call TRBJ1-1; D ambiguous. The V gene's germline CDR1 is MDHEN and CDR2 SYDVKM. The V end was cut by 6 bases, the J end by 12 bases, with 17 bases between. This CDR3 comprises 12 residues.

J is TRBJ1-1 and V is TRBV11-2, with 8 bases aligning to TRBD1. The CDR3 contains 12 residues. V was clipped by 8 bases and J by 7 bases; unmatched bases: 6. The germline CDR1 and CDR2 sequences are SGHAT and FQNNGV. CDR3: CASARTGFEAFF. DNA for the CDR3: TGTGCCAGCGCACGGACAGGGTTTGAAGCTTTCTTT.

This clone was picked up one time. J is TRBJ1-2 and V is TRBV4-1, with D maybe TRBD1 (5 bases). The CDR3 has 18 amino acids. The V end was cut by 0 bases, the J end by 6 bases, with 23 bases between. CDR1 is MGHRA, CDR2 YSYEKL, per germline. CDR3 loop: CASSQEVGWATGGDGYTF. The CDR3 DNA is TGCGCCAGCAGCCAAGAAGTCGGGTGGGCAACGGGGGGTGATGGCTACACCTTC.

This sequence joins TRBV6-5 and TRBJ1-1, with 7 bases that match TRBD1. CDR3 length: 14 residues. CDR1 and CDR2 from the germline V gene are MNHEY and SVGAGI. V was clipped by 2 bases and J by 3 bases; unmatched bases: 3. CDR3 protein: CASSYRQGDTEAFF. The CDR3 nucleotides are TGTGCCAGCAGTTACCGACAGGGAGACACTGAAGCTTTCTTT.

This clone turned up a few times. The CDR3, as DNA: TGCGCCAGCAGCTTGGCCAGATGGCAGGGGGCGAACACTGAAGCTTTCTTT. It codes for CASSLARWQGANTEAFF. This rearrangement joins TRBV5-1 to TRBJ1-1, with 8 positions matching TRBD1. The CDR3 is 17 residues long. Germline CDR1 is SGHRS and CDR2 is YFSETQ. V trimming: 0 bases; J trimming: 1 base; junction bases outside the gene matches: 8.

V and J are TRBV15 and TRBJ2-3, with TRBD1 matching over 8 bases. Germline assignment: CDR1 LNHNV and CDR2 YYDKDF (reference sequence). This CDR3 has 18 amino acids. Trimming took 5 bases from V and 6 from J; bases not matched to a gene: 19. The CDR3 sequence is CATSQQSLTGGSQDTQYF. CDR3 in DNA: TGTGCCACCAGCCAACAAAGTCTCACAGGGGGAAGCCAGGATACGCAGTATTTT. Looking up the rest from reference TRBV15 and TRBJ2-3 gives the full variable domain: DAMVIQNPRYQVTQFGKPVTLSCSQTLNHNVMYWYQQKSSQAPKLLFHYYDKDFNNEADTPDNFQSRRPNTSFCFLDIRSPGLGDTAMYLCATSQQSLTGGSQDTQYFGPGTRLTVL.

CDR3 residues: CSVVLAGANVLTF. As DNA, the CDR3 is TGCAGCGTTGTCCTGGCCGGGGCCAACGTCCTGACTTTC. The rearrangement uses TRBV29-1 and TRBJ2-6; no reliable D call. Germline V gives CDR1 SQVTM, CDR2 ANQGSEA. The CDR3 is 13 residues long. With 4 bases removed from V and 4 bases from J, the gap between germline ends came to 8 bases.

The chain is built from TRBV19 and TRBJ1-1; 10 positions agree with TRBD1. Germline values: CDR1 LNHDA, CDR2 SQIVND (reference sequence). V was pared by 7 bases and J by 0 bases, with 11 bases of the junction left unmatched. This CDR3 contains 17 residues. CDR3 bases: TGTGCCAGTACAAGGGACAGGGGAGCCGGAATGAACACTGAAGCTTTCTTT. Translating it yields CASTRDRGAGMNTEAFF.

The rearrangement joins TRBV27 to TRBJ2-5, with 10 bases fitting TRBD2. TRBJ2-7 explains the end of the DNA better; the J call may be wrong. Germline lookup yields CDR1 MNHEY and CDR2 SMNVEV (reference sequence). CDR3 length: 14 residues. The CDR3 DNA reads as TGTGCCAGCAGCCCCAGCGGGAGGGTATACGAGCAGTACTTC. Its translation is CASSPSGRVYEQYF.

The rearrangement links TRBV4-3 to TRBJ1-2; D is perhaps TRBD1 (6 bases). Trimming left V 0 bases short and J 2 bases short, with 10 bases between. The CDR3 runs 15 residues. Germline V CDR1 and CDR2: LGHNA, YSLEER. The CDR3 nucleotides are TGCGCCAGCAGCCAAGAGGTGGGGGCAAACTATGGCTACACCTTC. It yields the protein CASSQEVGANYGYTF.

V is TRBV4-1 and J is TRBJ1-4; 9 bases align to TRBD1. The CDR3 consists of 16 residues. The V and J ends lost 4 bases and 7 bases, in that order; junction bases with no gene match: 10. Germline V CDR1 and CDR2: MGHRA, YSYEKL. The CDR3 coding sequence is TGCGCCAGCAGCCCGGGGGACAGGGCGGATTTTGAAAAACTGTTTTTT. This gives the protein CASSPGDRADFEKLFF.

The CDR3 sequence is CASSLFGPGTQYF. The CDR3 DNA reads as TGTGCCAGCAGCTTATTTGGGCCGGGGACGCAGTATTTT. The chain employs TRBV11-1 and TRBJ2-3; perhaps TRBD2 as D (5 bases). V was pared by 2 bases and J by 9 bases, with 12 bases between. CDR3 length: 13 amino acids. Germline CDR1 SGHAT, CDR2 FQDESV (reference sequence).

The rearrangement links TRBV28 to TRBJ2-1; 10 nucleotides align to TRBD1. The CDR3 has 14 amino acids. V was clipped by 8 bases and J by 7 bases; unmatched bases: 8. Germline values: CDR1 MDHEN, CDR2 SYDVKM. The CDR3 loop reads CASGRTGGKNEQFF. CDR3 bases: TGTGCCAGCGGAAGGACAGGGGGGAAAAATGAGCAGTTCTTC.

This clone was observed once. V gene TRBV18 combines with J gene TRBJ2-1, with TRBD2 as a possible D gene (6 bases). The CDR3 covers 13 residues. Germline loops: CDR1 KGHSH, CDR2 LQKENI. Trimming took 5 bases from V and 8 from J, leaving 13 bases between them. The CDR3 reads CASSAPRGHEQFF. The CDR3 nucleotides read TGTGCCAGCTCAGCCCCGCGGGGTCATGAGCAGTTCTTC.

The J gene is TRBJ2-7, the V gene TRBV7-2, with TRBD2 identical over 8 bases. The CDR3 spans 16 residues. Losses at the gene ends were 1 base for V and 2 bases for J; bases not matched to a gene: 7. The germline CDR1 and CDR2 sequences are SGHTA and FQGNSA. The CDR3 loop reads CASSLGTSGRAYEQYF. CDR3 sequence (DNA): TGTGCCAGCAGCTTAGGTACCAGCGGGAGAGCCTACGAGCAGTACTTC.

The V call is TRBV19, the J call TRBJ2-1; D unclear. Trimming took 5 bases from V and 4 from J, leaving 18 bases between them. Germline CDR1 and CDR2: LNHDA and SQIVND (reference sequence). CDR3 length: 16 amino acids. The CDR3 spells CASSRWVSWRYNEQFF. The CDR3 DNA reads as TGTGCCAGTAGTCGTTGGGTCTCCTGGAGATACAATGAGCAGTTCTTC.

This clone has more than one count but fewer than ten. CDR3 region: CASSRDREAYNEQFF. Written as DNA, the CDR3 is TGTGCCAGCAGTCGGGACAGGGAGGCCTACAATGAGCAGTTCTTC. This sequence joins TRBV2 and TRBJ2-1; 9 bases are shared with TRBD1. CDR3 length: 15 amino acids. Germline V CDR1 and CDR2: SNHLY, FYNNEI. V shed 5 bases and J 2 bases; nucleotides not matched to a gene: 4.

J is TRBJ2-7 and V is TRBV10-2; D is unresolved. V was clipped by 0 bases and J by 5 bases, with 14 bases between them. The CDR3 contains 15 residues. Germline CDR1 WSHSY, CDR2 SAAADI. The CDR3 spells CASSESWAVGDEQYF. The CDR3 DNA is TGCGCCAGCAGTGAGTCGTGGGCAGTGGGTGACGAGCAGTACTTC.

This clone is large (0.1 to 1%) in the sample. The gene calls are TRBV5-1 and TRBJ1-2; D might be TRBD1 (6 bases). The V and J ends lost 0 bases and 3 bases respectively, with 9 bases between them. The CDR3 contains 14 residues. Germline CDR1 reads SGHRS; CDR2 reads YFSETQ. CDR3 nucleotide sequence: TGCGCCAGCAGCTTGGACAGGGAAGACTATGGCTACACCTTC. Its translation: CASSLDREDYGYTF.

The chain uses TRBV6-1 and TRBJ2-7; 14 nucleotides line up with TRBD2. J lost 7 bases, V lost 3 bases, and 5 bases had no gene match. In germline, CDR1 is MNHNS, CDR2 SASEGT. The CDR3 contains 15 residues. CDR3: CASSDGLAGGGEQYF. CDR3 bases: TGTGCCAGCAGTGATGGACTAGCGGGAGGTGGAGAGCAGTACTTC.